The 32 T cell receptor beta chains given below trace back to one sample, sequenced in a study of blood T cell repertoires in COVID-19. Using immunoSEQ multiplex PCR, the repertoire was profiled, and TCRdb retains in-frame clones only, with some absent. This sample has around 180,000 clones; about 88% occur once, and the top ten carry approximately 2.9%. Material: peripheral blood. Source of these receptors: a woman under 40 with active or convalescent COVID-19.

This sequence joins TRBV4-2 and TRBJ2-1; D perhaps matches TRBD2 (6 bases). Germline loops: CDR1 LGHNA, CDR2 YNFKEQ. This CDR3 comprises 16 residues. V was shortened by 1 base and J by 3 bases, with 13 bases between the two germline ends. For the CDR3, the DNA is TGTGCCAGCAGCCAAGGTGGGGGGACCAGCTACAATGAGCAGTTCTTC. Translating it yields CASSQGGGTSYNEQFF.

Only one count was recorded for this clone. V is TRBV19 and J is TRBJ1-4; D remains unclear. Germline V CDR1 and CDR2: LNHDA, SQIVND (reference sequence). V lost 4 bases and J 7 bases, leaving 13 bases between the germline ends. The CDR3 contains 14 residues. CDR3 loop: CASSRSKGGEKLFF. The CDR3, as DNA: TGTGCCAGTAGTAGGTCTAAGGGAGGTGAAAAACTGTTTTTT.

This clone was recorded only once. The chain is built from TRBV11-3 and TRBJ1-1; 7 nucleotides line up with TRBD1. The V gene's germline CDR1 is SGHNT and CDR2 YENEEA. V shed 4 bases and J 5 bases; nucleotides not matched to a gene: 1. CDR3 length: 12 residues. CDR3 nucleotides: TGTGCCAGCAGCTACAGGGGAACTGAAGCTTTCTTT. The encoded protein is CASSYRGTEAFF.

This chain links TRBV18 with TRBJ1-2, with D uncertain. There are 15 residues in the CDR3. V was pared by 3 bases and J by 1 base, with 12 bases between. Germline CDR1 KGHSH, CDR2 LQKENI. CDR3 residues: CASSPIQHLNYGYTF. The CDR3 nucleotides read TGTGCCAGCTCACCTATACAGCACCTTAACTATGGCTACACCTTC.

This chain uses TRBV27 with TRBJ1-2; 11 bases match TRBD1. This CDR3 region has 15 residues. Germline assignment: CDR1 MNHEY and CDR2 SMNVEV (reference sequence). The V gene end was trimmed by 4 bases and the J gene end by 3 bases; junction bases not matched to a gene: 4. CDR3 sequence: CASSSRDRGYYGYTF. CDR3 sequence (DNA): TGTGCCAGCAGTTCGAGGGACAGGGGGTACTATGGCTACACCTTC.

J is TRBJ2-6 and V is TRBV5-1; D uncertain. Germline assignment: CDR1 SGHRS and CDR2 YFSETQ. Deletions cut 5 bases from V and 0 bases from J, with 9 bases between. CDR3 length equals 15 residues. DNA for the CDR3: TGCGCCAGCAGTCACGTAGTCTCTGGGGCCAACGTCCTGACTTTC. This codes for CASSHVVSGANVLTF.

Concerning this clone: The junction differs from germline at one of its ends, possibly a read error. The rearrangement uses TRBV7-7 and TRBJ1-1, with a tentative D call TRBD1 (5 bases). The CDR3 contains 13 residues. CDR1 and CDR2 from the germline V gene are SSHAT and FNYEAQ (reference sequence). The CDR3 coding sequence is TGTGCTAGCAGCTTAGTCAGGGACACTGAAGCTTTCTTT. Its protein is CASSLVRDTEAFF. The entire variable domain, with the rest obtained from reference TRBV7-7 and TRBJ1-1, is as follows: GAGVSQSPRYKVTKRGQDVTLRCDPISSHATLYWYQQALGQGPEFLTYFNYEAQPDKSGLPSDRFSAERPEGSISTLTIQRTEQRDSAMYRCASSLVRDTEAFFGQGTRLTVV.

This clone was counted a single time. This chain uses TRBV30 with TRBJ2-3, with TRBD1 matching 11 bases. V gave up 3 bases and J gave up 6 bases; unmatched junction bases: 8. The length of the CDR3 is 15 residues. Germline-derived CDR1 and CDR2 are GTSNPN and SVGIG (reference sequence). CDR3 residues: CAWSRWDRGTDTQYF. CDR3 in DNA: TGTGCCTGGAGCCGCTGGGACAGGGGGACTGATACGCAGTATTTT.

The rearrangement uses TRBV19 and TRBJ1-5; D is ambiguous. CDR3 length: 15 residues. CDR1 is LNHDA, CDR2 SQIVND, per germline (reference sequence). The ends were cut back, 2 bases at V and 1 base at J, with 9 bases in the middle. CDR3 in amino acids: CASSIRGRSNQPQHF. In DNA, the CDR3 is TGTGCCAGTAGTATACGGGGTCGGAGCAATCAGCCCCAGCATTTT.

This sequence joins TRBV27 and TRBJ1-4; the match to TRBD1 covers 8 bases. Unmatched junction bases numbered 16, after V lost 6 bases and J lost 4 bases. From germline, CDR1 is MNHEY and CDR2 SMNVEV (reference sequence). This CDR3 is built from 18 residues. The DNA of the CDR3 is TGTGCCAGCAGGGATGGACAGGGCTGGGGACGTAATAATGAAAAACTGTTTTTT. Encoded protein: CASRDGQGWGRNNEKLFF.

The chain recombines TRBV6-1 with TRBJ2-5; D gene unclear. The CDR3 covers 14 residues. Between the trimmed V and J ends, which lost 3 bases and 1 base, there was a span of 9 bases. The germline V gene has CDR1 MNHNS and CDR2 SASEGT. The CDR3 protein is CASSDSSLQETQYF. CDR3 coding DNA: TGTGCCAGCAGTGATTCGTCCCTCCAAGAGACCCAGTACTTC.

This CDR3 is CASTRQGPTEAFF. Written as DNA, the CDR3 is TGTGCCAGTACAAGACAGGGTCCCACTGAAGCTTTCTTT. The gene calls are TRBV19 and TRBJ1-1; 7 nucleotides align to TRBD1. Germline V gene data show CDR1 as LNHDA and CDR2 as SQIVND (reference sequence). The CDR3 is 13 residues long. V shed 7 bases and J 4 bases; nucleotides not matched to a gene: 6.

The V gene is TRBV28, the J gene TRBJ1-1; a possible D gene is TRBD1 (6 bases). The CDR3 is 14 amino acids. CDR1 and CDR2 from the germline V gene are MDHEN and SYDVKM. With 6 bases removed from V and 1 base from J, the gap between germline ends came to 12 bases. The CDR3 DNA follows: TGTGCCAGCAGACTAGGGACAACGAACACTGAAGCTTTCTTT. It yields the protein CASRLGTTNTEAFF.

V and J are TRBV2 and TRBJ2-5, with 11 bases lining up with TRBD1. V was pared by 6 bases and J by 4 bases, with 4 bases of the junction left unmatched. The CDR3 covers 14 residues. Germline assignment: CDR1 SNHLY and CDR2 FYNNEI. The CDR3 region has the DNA TGTGCCAGCAGGGGGACAGGGGGTATAGAGACCCAGTACTTC. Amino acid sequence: CASRGTGGIETQYF.

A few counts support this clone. The CDR3 sequence: CASSSPDRNTGELFF. CDR3 coding DNA: TGTGCCAGCAGCAGCCCGGACAGGAACACCGGGGAGCTGTTTTTT. This rearrangement joins TRBV5-5 to TRBJ2-2; D might be TRBD1 (6 bases). Germline CDR1 SGHKS, CDR2 YYEKEE (reference sequence). The ends were cut back, 4 bases at V and 1 base at J, with 11 bases in the middle. CDR3 length: 15 residues.

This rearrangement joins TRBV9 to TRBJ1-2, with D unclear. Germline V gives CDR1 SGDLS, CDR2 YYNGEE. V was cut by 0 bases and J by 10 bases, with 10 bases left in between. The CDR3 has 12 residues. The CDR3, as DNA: TGTGCCAGCAGCGTAGAGTTTGGAGACTACACCTTC. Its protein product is CASSVEFGDYTF.

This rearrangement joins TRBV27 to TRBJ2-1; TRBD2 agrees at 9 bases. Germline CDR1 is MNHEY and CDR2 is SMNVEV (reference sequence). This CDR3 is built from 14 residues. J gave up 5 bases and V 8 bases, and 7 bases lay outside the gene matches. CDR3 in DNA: TGTGCCAGCCGCCATAGCGGGAGCCACAATGAGCAGTTCTTC. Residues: CASRHSGSHNEQFF.

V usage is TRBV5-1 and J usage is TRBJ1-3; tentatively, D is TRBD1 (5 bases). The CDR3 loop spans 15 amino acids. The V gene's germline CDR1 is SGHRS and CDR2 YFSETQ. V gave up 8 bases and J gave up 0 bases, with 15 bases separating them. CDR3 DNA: TGCGCCAGAGGGGCAGGACCTTGCTCTGGAAACACCATATATTTT. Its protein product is CARGAGPCSGNTIYF.

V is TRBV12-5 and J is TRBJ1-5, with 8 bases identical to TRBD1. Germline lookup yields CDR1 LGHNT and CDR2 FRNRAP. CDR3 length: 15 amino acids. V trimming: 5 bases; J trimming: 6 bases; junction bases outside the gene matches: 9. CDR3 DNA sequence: TGTGCTAGTGGTAGGACAGGGTCGTTCGTTCAGCCCCAGCATTTT. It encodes CASGRTGSFVQPQHF.

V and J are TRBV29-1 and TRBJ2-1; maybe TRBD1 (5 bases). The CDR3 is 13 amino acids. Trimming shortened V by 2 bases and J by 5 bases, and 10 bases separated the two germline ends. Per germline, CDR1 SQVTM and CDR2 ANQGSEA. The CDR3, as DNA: TGCAGCGTTGAATTGGCAGGGAACAATGAGCAGTTCTTC. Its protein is CSVELAGNNEQFF.

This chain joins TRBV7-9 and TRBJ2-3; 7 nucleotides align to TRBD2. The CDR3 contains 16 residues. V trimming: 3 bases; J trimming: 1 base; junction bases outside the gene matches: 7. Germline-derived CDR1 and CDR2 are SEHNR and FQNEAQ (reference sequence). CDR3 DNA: TGTGCCAGCAGCTTGGGGGGGTTTGAGGGCACAGATACGCAGTATTTT. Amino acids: CASSLGGFEGTDTQYF.

The CDR3 nucleotides are TGTGCCAGCAGCTTTATCAAAGGGGGTTCTACTGAAGCTTTCTTT. This gives the protein CASSFIKGGSTEAFF. The chain links TRBV5-6 to TRBJ1-1, with a tentative D call TRBD1 (6 bases). There are 15 residues in the CDR3. Germline V lookup: CDR1 SGHDT, CDR2 YYEEEE. Deletions cut 2 bases from V and 5 bases from J, with 16 bases between. Looking up the rest from reference TRBV5-6 and TRBJ1-1 gives the full variable domain: DAGVTQSPTHLIKTRGQQVTLRCSPKSGHDTVSWYQQALGQGPQFIFQYYEEEERQRGNFPDRFSGHQFPNYSSELNVNALLLGDSALYLCASSFIKGGSTEAFFGQGTRLTVV.

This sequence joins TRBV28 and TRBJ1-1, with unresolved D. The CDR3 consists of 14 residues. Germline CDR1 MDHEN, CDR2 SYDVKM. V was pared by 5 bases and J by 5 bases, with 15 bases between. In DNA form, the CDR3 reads TGTGCCAGCAGTCCCAGTCGGGGTATTACTGAAGCTTTCTTT. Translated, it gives CASSPSRGITEAFF. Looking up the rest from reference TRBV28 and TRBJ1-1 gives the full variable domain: DVKVTQSSRYLVKRTGEKVFLECVQDMDHENMFWYRQDPGLGLRLIYFSYDVKMKEKGDIPEGYSVSREKKERFSLILESASTNQTSMYLCASSPSRGITEAFFGQGTRLTVV.

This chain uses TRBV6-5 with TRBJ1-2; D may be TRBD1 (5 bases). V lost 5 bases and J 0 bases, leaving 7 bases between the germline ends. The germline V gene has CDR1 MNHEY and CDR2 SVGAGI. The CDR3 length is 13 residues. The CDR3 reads CASSRTSNYGYTF. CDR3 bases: TGTGCCAGCAGTAGGACATCTAACTATGGCTACACCTTC.

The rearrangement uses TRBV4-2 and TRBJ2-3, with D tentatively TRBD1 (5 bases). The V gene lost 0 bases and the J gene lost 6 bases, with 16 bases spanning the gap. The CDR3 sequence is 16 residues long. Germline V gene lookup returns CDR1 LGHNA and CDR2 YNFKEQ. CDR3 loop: CASSQDLGVGADTQYF. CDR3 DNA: TGTGCCAGCAGCCAAGATCTTGGGGTAGGGGCGGATACGCAGTATTTT.

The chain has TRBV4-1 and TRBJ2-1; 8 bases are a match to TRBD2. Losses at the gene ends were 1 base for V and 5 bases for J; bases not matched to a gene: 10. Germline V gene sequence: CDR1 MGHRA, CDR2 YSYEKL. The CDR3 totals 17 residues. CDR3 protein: CASSQVGGGGPNNEQFF. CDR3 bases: TGCGCCAGCAGCCAAGTTGGGGGCGGGGGGCCAAACAATGAGCAGTTCTTC.

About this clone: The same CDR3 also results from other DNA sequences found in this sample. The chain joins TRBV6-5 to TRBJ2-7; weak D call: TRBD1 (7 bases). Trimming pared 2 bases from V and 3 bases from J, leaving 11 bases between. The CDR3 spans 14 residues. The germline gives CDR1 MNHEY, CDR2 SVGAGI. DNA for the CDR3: TGTGCCAGCAGTTACGGGCAGGGGGGCTACGAGCAGTACTTC. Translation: CASSYGQGGYEQYF.

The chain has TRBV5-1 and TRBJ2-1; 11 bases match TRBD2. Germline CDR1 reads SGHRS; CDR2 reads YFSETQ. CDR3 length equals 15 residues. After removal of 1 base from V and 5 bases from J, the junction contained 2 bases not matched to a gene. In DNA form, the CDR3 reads TGCGCCAGCAGCTTGCCTAGCGGGGGGAACAATGAGCAGTTCTTC. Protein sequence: CASSLPSGGNNEQFF.

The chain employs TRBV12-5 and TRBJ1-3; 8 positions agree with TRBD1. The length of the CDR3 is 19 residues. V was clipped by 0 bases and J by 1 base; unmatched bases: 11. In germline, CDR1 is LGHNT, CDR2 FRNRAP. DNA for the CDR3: TGTGCTAGTGGTTTGGTAATTGGACAGGGAGGCCTTTCTGGAAACACCATATATTTT. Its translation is CASGLVIGQGGLSGNTIYF.

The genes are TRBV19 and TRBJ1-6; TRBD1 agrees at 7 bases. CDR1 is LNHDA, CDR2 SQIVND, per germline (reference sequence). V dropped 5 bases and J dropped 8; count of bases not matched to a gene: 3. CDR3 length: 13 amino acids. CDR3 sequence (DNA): TGTGCCAGTAGTGACAGGGTGTATTCACCCCTCCACTTT. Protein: CASSDRVYSPLHF.

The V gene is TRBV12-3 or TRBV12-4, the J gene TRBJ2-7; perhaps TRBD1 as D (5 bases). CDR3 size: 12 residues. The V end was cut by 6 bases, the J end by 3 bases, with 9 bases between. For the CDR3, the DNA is TGTGCCAGCAGCCCCGGACACTACGAGCAGTACTTC. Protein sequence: CASSPGHYEQYF.

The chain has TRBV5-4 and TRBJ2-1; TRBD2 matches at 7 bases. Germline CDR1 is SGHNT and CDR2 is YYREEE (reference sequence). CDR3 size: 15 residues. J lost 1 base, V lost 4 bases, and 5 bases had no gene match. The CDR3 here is CASSLGGRSYNEQFF. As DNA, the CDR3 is TGTGCCAGCAGCCTGGGAGGGAGATCCTACAATGAGCAGTTCTTC.